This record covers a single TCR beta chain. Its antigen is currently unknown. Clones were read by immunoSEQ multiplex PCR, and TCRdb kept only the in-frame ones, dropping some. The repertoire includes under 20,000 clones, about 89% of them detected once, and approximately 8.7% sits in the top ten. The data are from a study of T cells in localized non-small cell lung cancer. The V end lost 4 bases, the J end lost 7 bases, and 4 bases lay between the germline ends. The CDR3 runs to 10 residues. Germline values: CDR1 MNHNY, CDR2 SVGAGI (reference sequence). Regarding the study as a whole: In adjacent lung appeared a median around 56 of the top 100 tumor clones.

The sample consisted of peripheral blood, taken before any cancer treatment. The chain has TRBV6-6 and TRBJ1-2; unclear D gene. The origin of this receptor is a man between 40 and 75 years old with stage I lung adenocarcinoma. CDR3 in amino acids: CASSLAGYTF. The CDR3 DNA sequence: TGTGCCAGCAGTTTAGCTGGCTACACCTTC.